This TCR beta chain was obtained from a study of T-cell reconstitution after alpha-beta-depleted transplantation in children. V gave up 1 base and J gave up 6 bases; unmatched junction bases: 1. Germline CDR1 is KGHSH and CDR2 is LQKENI. This CDR3 comprises 13 residues. For TCRbeta, the library was prepared with unique molecular identifiers. MiXCR, run by TCRdb on the PCR reads, gives a single entry per CDR3 protein. The repertoire includes approximately 400,000 distinct CDR3 sequences, about 16% of them detected once, and approximately 29% sits in the top ten. Study results and caveats: Several patients had high TCRbeta diversity at day 60; it came from surviving recipient T cells and thymic progenitors. Fresh T-cell production supplied most of the T-cell counts and diversity seen one year after transplant.

As for this clonotype: Antigen unknown.

J is TRBJ2-7 and V is TRBV18; 9 bases are a match to TRBD2. The sequence was collected from a boy younger than two who had a stem cell transplant for Wiskott-Aldrich syndrome, so the T cells may come from the graft donor. The sequencing here drew on PBMCs, mostly from graft donor cells, taken 360 days after TCRalphabeta/CD19-depleted stem cell transplant. The DNA of the CDR3 is TGTGCCAGCTCACCACGGCGGGAGGGCGAGCAGTACTTC. It yields the protein CASSPRREGEQYF.